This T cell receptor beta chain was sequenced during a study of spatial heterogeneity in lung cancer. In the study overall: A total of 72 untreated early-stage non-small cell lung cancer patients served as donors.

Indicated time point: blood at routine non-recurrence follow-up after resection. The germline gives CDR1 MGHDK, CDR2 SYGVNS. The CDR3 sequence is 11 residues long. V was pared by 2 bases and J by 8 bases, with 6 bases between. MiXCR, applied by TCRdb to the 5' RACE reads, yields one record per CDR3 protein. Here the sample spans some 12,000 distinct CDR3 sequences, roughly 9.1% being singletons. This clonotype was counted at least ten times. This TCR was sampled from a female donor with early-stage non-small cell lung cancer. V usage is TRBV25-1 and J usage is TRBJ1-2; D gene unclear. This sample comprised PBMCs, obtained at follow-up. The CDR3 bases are TGTGCCAGCAGTGAAGGGGTCGGCTACACCTTC. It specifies CASSEGVGYTF.